This T cell receptor beta chain was sequenced during a study of early T cells in non-severe SARS-CoV-2 infection. Overall study: Sequencing of bulk RNA from unsorted whole blood was done, without chain pairing. Findings and caveats of the study: Anti-spike CD8 specificities were favored by VDJdb matching, whose results missed private and CD4 specificities.

The library protocol tagged individual cDNA molecules with unique molecular identifiers. TCRdb ran MiXCR on the 5' RACE reads and lists one entry per CDR3 protein. The sample carries tens of thousands of distinct CDR3 sequences, roughly 16% recorded once. This clonotype was picked up many times. Its antigen is undetermined. The germline V gene encodes CDR1 SGHTA and CDR2 FQGNSA. V lost 4 bases and J lost 1; bases outside the gene matches: 2. The CDR3 consists of 15 residues. The specimen sequenced was whole blood. This clonotype was sampled from an adult who was a healthcare worker with PCR-confirmed SARS-CoV-2 infection or an uninfected control (not recorded which). The rearrangement joins TRBV7-2 to TRBJ1-5; 9 positions agree with TRBD1. The CDR3 protein is CASSSTGGSNQPQHF. The CDR3 DNA reads as TGTGCCAGCAGCTCTACAGGGGGCAGCAATCAGCCCCAGCATTTT.